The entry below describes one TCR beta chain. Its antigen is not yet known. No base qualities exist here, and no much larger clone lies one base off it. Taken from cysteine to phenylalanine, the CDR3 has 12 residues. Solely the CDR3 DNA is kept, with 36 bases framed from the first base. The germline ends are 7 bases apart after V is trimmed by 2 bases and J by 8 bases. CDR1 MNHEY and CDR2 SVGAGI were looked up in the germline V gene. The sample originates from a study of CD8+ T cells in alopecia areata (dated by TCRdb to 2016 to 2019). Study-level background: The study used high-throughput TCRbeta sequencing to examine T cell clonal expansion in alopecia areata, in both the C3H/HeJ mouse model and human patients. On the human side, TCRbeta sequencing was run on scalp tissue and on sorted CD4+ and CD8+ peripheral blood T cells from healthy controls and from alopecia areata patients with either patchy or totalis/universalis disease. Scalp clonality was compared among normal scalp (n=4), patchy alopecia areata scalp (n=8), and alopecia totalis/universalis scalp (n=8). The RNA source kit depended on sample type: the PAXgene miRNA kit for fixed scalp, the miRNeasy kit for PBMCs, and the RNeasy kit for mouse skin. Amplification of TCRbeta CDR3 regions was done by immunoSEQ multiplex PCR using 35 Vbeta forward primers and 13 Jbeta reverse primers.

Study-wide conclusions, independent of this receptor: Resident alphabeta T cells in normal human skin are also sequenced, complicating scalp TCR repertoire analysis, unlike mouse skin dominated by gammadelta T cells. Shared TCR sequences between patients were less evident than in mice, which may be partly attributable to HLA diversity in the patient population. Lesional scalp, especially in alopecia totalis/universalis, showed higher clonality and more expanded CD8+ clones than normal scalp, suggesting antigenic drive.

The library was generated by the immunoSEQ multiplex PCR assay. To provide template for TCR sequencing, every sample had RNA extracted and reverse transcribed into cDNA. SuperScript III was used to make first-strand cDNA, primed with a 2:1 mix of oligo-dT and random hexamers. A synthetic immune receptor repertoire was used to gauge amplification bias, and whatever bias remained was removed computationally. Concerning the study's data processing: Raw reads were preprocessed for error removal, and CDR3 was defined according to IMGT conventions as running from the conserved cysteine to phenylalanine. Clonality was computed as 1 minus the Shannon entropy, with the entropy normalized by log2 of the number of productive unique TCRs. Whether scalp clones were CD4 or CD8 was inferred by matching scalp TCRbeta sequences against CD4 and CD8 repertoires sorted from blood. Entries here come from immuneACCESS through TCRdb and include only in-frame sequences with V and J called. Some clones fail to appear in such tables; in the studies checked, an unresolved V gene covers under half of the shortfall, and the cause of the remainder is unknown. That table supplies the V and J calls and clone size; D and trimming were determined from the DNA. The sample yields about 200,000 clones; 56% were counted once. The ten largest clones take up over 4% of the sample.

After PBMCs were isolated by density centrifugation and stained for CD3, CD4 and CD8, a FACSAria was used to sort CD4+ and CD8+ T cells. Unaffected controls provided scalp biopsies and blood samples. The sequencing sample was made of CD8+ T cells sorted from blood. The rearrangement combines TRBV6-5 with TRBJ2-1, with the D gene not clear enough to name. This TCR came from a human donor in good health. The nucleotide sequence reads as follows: TGTGCCAGCAGTTACGGAAACTATGAGCAGTTCTTC. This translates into CASSYGNYEQFF.